Below, 4 T cell receptor beta chains from the same sample are listed, as sequenced in a study of blood T cells in healthy people across ages. The second PCR ran roughly 6 to 11 cycles with a sample-barcoded 5' primer and J-beta primers. From the 5' RACE reads, TCRdb called clonotypes with MiXCR, one entry per CDR3 protein. The sample holds roughly 1,700,000 distinct CDR3 sequences, under 30% seen once. Material: blood. These receptor sequences come from a woman in her thirties in good health.

The genes are TRBV5-1 and TRBJ2-3; unclear D gene. Between the trimmed V and J ends, which lost 1 base and 4 bases, there was a span of 7 bases. The CDR3 contains 13 residues. Per the germline V gene, CDR1 is SGHRS and CDR2 is YFSETQ. CDR3 in amino acids: CASSLTHPDTQYF. For the CDR3, the DNA is TGCGCCAGCAGCTTGACTCATCCAGATACGCAGTATTTT.

This clonotype was counted only a few times. CDR3 sequence (DNA): TGTGCCATCAGTGCCAAAACAGCATACAATGAGCAGTTCTTC. Its translation: CAISAKTAYNEQFF. The rearrangement joins TRBV10-3 to TRBJ2-1; D uncertain. The V end lost 4 bases, the J end lost 4 bases, and 11 bases lay between the germline ends. The CDR3 has 14 amino acids. Germline CDR1 ENHRY, CDR2 SYGVKD.

V gene TRBV18 combines with J gene TRBJ1-5, with 9 bases that match TRBD1. The CDR3 runs 16 residues. The V gene's germline CDR1 is KGHSH and CDR2 LQKENI. V lost 3 bases and J lost 7; bases outside the gene matches: 10. The CDR3 loop is CASSPPGQGRHQPQHF. The CDR3, as DNA: TGTGCCAGCTCACCCCCGGGACAGGGTAGGCACCAGCCCCAGCATTTT.

The chain carries TRBV5-5 and TRBJ1-2, with D uncertain. Trimming left V 4 bases short and J 4 bases short, with 14 bases between. The CDR3 consists of 14 residues. Germline V gene sequence: CDR1 SGHKS, CDR2 YYEKEE (reference sequence). CDR3 residues: CASSPGGVGYGYTF. CDR3 bases: TGTGCCAGCAGCCCCGGTGGAGTAGGCTATGGCTACACCTTC. The full variable domain, its missing parts supplied by reference TRBV5-5 and TRBJ1-2, is DAGVTQSPTHLIKTRGQQVTLRCSPISGHKSVSWYQQVLGQGPQFIFQYYEKEERGRGNFPDRFSARQFPNYSSELNVNALLLGDSALYLCASSPGGVGYGYTFGSGTRLTVV.